The TCR beta chain under discussion was sequenced for a study of a mutant IDH1 vaccine in newly diagnosed glioma. CDR1 is MGHDK, CDR2 SYGVNS, per germline. There are 14 residues in the CDR3. V was cut by 2 bases and J by 3 bases, with 8 bases left in between. About this clone: The target antigen is unknown.

Here immunoSEQ multiplex PCR was the method, and the copy in TCRdb shows in-frame clones only, minus some. The sample records more than 35,000 clones, about 76% being singletons. Time point: week 35, safety follow-up. The content of each vaccine dose was 300 ug of mutant IDH1 20-mer peptide, and topical imiquimod accompanied it. During weeks 1, 3, 5, 7, 11, 15, 19 and 23, patients received eight vaccinations. The clonotype was recovered from a woman in her thirties or forties with glioma. Some clones in this sample may be carry-over from other donors' samples. Sequencing used PBMCs, obtained from a glioma patient whose treatment included an IDH1 peptide vaccine. V usage is TRBV25-1 and J usage is TRBJ1-5, with D possibly TRBD1 on 5 matching bases. The DNA of the CDR3 is TGTGCCAGCAGTGAAAGGGGCTACAATCAGCCCCAGCATTTT. As protein: CASSERGYNQPQHF.